This is a list of T cell receptor beta chains from one sample in a study of beta chain features in type 1 diabetes. Libraries were prepared by immunoSEQ multiplex PCR; TCRdb keeps only in-frame clonotypes and omits some of them. Of about 410,000 clones in the sample, approximately 15% were seen once. The sequenced sample was naive CD4+ T cells from blood. The origin of the receptors is a man aged 25 to 40 in good health. The CDR3 runs from the conserved cysteine through the conserved F or W.

v_call cdr3_aa
TRBV29-1 CSVAANSYEQYF
TRBV7-9 CASSSWAGSSYNEQFF
TRBV27 CASSPTGRAITDTQYF
TRBV4-1 CASSQARGGAGEQFF
TRBV15 CATSMWDRVYGELFF
TRBV29-1 CSVHLKSLAIQYF
TRBV9 CASSAMGHQNQPQHF
TRBV6-6 CASSLSGNTQYF
TRBV27 CAIATGTSRVDEQFF
TRBV7-2 CASSQDSSRPQFF
TRBV7-7 CASSLAGGRETQYF
TRBV7-2 CASSPGVPKETQYF
TRBV7-2 CASSLVGNYGYTF
TRBV15 CATSREGSYSQYF
TRBV4-2 CASSQVRGTGGFNEQFF
TRBV29-1 CSVEGQTNTF
TRBV20-1 CSANDGYTF
TRBV2 CASKAEHKETQYF
TRBV2 CASSEDTSLGYTF
TRBV27 CASSLLNLAGGNEQFF
TRBV7-2 CASSLAGGPMKYF
TRBV5-1 CASSLDETGELFF
TRBV7-2 CASSPQGLRADTQYF
TRBV7-9 CASSLDKFGTRPEQFF
TRBV4-3 CASSQGGQGSTDTQYF